This T cell receptor beta chain was identified in a study of Ad26.COV2.S vaccination and SARS-CoV-2 variants. Overall study context: Intramuscularly, Ad26.COV2.S was given either once or twice, 56 days apart.

Data came from immunoSEQ multiplex PCR; TCRdb stores just in-frame clones and leaves some out. The sample contains roughly 400,000 clones, about nine tenths of which appear only once. Indicated treatment: roughly 19 received Ad26.COV2.S at low or high dose, single or two shots; about 5 received placebo; per-sample allocation not given. Sample collection was performed on day 63 after the first vaccine or placebo injection. This CDR3 has 16 amino acids. Trimming removed 4 bases from V and 4 bases from J; junction bases left unmatched: 11. CDR1 is SGHTS and CDR2 is YDEGEE in the germline V gene. The chain recombines TRBV5-8 with TRBJ1-5, with 7 bases identical to TRBD1. This TCR was recovered from a person aged 18-65 years who received the Ad26.COV2.S COVID-19 vaccine or a placebo. Here the sequenced sample was peripheral blood, taken in a trial of Ad26.COV2.S vaccine versus placebo. Written as DNA, the CDR3 is TGTGCCAGCAGCAAGAATAGACAGGGAACGAATCAGCCCCAGCATTTT. Translation gives CASSKNRQGTNQPQHF. Full variable domain (outside the CDR3, taken from reference TRBV5-8 and TRBJ1-5): EAGVTQSPTHLIKTRGQQATLRCSPISGHTSVYWYQQALGLGLQFLLWYDEGEERNRGNFPPRFSGRQFPNYSSELNVNALELEDSALYLCASSKNRQGTNQPQHFGDGTRLSIL.